Following are 21 T cell receptor beta chains from one sample sequenced in a study of blood T cell repertoires in COVID-19. TCRdb keeps only in-frame clones here, not all; method: immunoSEQ multiplex PCR. Of about 52,000 clones listed, over 75% were seen once; the top ten hold 6.5% to 8.5%. Sequenced material: peripheral blood. The source of these receptors is a man in his sixties or seventies with active COVID-19.

The chain couples TRBV4-1 to TRBJ2-3; 9 bases align to TRBD2. Losses at the gene ends were 3 bases for V and 6 bases for J; bases not matched to a gene: 16. The CDR3 is 18 residues long. Per the germline V gene, CDR1 is MGHRA and CDR2 is YSYEKL. The CDR3 DNA sequence: TGCGCCAGCAGCCAGTGGGGGGGAGCTAGCGGGGAAGAGGATACGCAGTATTTT. This encodes CASSQWGGASGEEDTQYF.

The CDR3 here is CAISESGTRETQYF. CDR3 nucleotides: TGTGCCATCAGTGAGTCCGGGACAAGGGAGACCCAGTACTTC. The rearrangement joins TRBV10-3 to TRBJ2-5, with D tentatively TRBD1 (6 bases). Germline CDR1 reads ENHRY; CDR2 reads SYGVKD. The CDR3 extends over 14 amino acids. V gave up 0 bases and J gave up 5 bases, with 10 bases separating them.

The genes are TRBV12-3 or TRBV12-4 and TRBJ2-3; D remains ambiguous. CDR3 length: 13 amino acids. V lost 7 bases and J lost 0, with 8 bases in between. The chain's CDR3 is CASTRSSTDTQYF. The CDR3 nucleotides are TGTGCCAGCACCCGTTCTAGCACAGATACGCAGTATTTT.

The chain couples TRBV7-6 to TRBJ1-3; TRBD1 matches at 8 bases. Trimming cost V 5 bases and J 2 bases; bases outside gene matches: 8. The germline CDR1 and CDR2 sequences are SGHVS and FNYEAQ. CDR3 length: 16 residues. The CDR3 coding sequence is TGTGCCAGCAGCCCCCTCCCAGGGGGCCCTGGAAACACCATATATTTT. Translation: CASSPLPGGPGNTIYF.

This clone has more than one count but fewer than ten. The rearrangement links TRBV2 to TRBJ2-7; possibly TRBD1 for D (5 bases). The CDR3 is 11 amino acids. Germline assignment: CDR1 SNHLY and CDR2 FYNNEI. The V end lost 11 bases, the J end lost 6 bases, and 14 bases lay between the germline ends. CDR3 bases: TGTGCCGCAGGGCAAGGTCGCGAGCAGTACTTC. It codes for CAAGQGREQYF.

This chain uses TRBV4-2 with TRBJ2-3; TRBD2 matches at 7 bases. J was trimmed by 1 base and V by 0 bases; bases with no gene match: 10. The germline CDR1 and CDR2 sequences are LGHNA and YNFKEQ. CDR3 length: 18 amino acids. The CDR3 is CASSQDRRASGRTDTQYF. In DNA form, the CDR3 reads TGTGCCAGCAGCCAAGATAGAAGGGCTAGCGGCCGCACAGATACGCAGTATTTT.

In its sample, this clone was seen once. The V call is TRBV7-8, the J call TRBJ1-1, with 7 positions matching TRBD1. The CDR3 is made up of 14 amino acids. The trim removed 5 bases at V and 1 base at J, leaving 4 bases unmatched. CDR1 SGHVS and CDR2 FQNEAQ come from the germline V gene. The CDR3 DNA reads TGTGCCAGCAGCCCTAGGACAGGGAACACTGAAGCTTTCTTT. This sequence encodes CASSPRTGNTEAFF.

The chain recombines TRBV3-1 (or the pseudogene TRBV3-2) with TRBJ2-7; 9 positions agree with TRBD2. The V segment lost 1 base and the J segment 4 bases; nucleotides outside the gene matches: 14. The CDR3 loop spans 18 amino acids. The germline V gene encodes CDR1 LGHDT and CDR2 YNNKEL (reference sequence). CDR3: CASSQGGPGLAGWYEQYF. The CDR3 coding sequence is TGTGCCAGCAGCCAAGGCGGACCCGGGCTAGCGGGGTGGTACGAGCAGTACTTC.

The rearrangement links TRBV7-2 to TRBJ1-2; 7 bases fit TRBD1. Germline V gene lookup returns CDR1 SGHTA and CDR2 FQGNSA. The CDR3 totals 14 residues. With V trimmed by 2 bases and J by 3 bases, 3 bases remained unmatched. CDR3 bases: TGTGCCAGCAGCTTACCAGGGACAGACTATGGCTACACCTTC. Its protein product is CASSLPGTDYGYTF.

The genes are TRBV19 and TRBJ2-2, with TRBD1 matching over 7 bases. Germline loops: CDR1 LNHDA, CDR2 SQIVND (reference sequence). This CDR3 has 16 residues. The J segment lost 8 bases and the V segment lost 5 bases, leaving 14 bases of the junction unmatched. The CDR3 DNA reads as TGTGCCAGTAGTTTTCTGAGGGACAGTCCCGAAGGGGAGCTGTTTTTT. Protein sequence: CASSFLRDSPEGELFF.

The genes are TRBV4-1 and TRBJ1-1; TRBD1 agrees at 10 bases. CDR1 and CDR2 (germline): MGHRA, YSYEKL. CDR3 length: 14 residues. The trim removed 7 bases at V and 5 bases at J, leaving 7 bases unmatched. CDR3 sequence: CASIPGQGRTEAFF. CDR3 in DNA: TGCGCCAGCATACCGGGACAGGGGAGAACTGAAGCTTTCTTT.

J is TRBJ2-1 and V is TRBV5-5; 9 bases line up with TRBD2. Germline V lookup: CDR1 SGHKS, CDR2 YYEKEE (reference sequence). The CDR3 length is 18 residues. Trimming cost V 3 bases and J 8 bases; bases outside gene matches: 18. As DNA, the CDR3 is TGTGCCAGCAGCTCCATCGCCGCCCTGCGGGGGGGCAGTGATGAGCAGTTCTTC. The encoded protein is CASSSIAALRGGSDEQFF. The complete variable domain, with remaining parts taken from reference TRBV5-5 and TRBJ2-1, reads DAGVTQSPTHLIKTRGQQVTLRCSPISGHKSVSWYQQVLGQGPQFIFQYYEKEERGRGNFPDRFSARQFPNYSSELNVNALLLGDSALYLCASSSIAALRGGSDEQFFGPGTRLTVL.

This clone was observed once. This rearrangement joins TRBV19 to TRBJ1-5, with 8 bases matching TRBD1. With V trimmed by 5 bases and J by 3 bases, 12 bases remained unmatched. Germline V lookup: CDR1 LNHDA, CDR2 SQIVND (reference sequence). This CDR3 is built from 17 residues. The CDR3 DNA is TGTGCCAGTAGTCCCAGGGGGCCTGAATGGGTCAATCAGCCCCAGCATTTT. Protein product: CASSPRGPEWVNQPQHF. Complete variable domain (other parts from reference TRBV19 and TRBJ1-5): DGGITQSPKYLFRKEGQNVTLSCEQNLNHDAMYWYRQDPGQGLRLIYYSQIVNDFQKGDIAEGYSVSREKKESFPLTVTSAQKNPTAFYLCASSPRGPEWVNQPQHFGDGTRLSIL.

The V call is TRBV14, the J call TRBJ1-4, with 7 bases fitting TRBD1. Looked up from germline, CDR1 is SGHDN and CDR2 is FVKESK. The CDR3 is made up of 15 amino acids. V lost 5 bases, J lost 8 bases, and 11 bases stayed unmatched. CDR3 in amino acids: CASSELTGSGEKLFF. The DNA of the CDR3 is TGTGCCAGCAGCGAACTGACAGGGTCTGGGGAAAAACTGTTTTTT.

V usage is TRBV21-1 and J usage is TRBJ2-2; the D call TRBD2 from the table was never checked on the DNA. TRBV21-1 is a pseudogene segment. This CDR3 region has 13 residues. CDR3 in amino acids: CASRNRDTGELFF. The DNA for the CDR3 is TGTGCCAGCAGGAACCGAGACACCGGGGAGCTGTTTTTT.

This clone was counted between two and nine times. The chain combines TRBV7-9 with TRBJ2-2; TRBD2 matches at 9 bases. The CDR3 totals 17 residues. Germline CDR1 is SEHNR and CDR2 is FQNEAQ (reference sequence). With V trimmed by 5 bases and J by 3 bases, 10 bases remained unmatched. CDR3 in amino acids: CASSLILTSGYTGELFF. The CDR3 DNA is TGTGCCAGCAGCCTGATACTGACTAGCGGCTACACCGGGGAGCTGTTTTTT.

The chain couples TRBV27 to TRBJ2-3; 9 bases are a match to TRBD1. CDR3 size: 14 residues. Germline-derived CDR1 and CDR2 are MNHEY and SMNVEV (reference sequence). V lost 6 bases and J lost 2; bases outside the gene matches: 3. CDR3 protein: CASRWTGATDTQYF. The CDR3 DNA sequence: TGTGCCAGCAGGTGGACAGGGGCCACAGATACGCAGTATTTT.

The CDR3 protein is CASSPRQGSYNEQFF. In DNA form, the CDR3 reads TGTGCCAGCAGCCCAAGACAGGGCTCCTACAATGAGCAGTTCTTC. The chain has TRBV7-9 and TRBJ2-1; 7 nucleotides align to TRBD1. The ends lost 5 bases at V and 0 bases at J; junction bases unmatched: 4. CDR1 and CDR2 from the germline V gene are SEHNR and FQNEAQ (reference sequence). The CDR3 totals 15 residues.

V is TRBV19 and J is TRBJ2-3; 7 nucleotides line up with TRBD1. The CDR3 sequence is 17 residues long. Germline CDR1 is LNHDA and CDR2 is SQIVND (reference sequence). Trimming cost V 7 bases and J 1 base; bases outside gene matches: 14. In DNA form, the CDR3 reads TGTGCCAGTAATTATAGGGGGCACGGCAGGGGCACAGATACGCAGTATTTT. It translates to CASNYRGHGRGTDTQYF.

The chain carries TRBV11-2 and TRBJ1-6; D is undetermined. CDR3 length: 15 residues. Looked up from germline, CDR1 is SGHAT and CDR2 is FQNNGV. V dropped 3 bases and J dropped 10 bases, with 16 bases sitting between them. CDR3 sequence: CASSLFEQPSSPLHF. The CDR3 DNA is TGTGCCAGCAGCTTGTTCGAACAGCCGAGCTCACCCCTCCACTTT.

The chain uses TRBV20-1 and TRBJ2-4, with D uncertain. Trimming took off 3 bases at V and 0 bases at J, with 21 bases between the two ends. CDR1 is DFQATT, CDR2 SNEGSKA, per germline (reference sequence). This CDR3 has 18 residues. The CDR3 here is CSASARYQRQLAKNIQYF. CDR3 nucleotides: TGCAGTGCTAGTGCTCGATACCAAAGACAACTAGCCAAAAACATTCAGTACTTC.